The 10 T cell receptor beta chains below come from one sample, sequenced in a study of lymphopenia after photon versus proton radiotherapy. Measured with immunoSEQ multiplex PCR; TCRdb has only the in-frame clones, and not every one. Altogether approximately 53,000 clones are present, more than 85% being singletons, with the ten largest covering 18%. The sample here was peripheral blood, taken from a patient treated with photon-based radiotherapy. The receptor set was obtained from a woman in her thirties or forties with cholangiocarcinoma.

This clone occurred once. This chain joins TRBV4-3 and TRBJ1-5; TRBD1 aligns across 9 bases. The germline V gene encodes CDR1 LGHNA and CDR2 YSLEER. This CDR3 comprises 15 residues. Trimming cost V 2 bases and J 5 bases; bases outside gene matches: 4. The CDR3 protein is CASSQNRGPDQPQHF. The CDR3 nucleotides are TGCGCCAGCAGCCAAAACAGGGGGCCCGATCAGCCCCAGCATTTT.

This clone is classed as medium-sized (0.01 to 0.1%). The CDR3 region is CASSSRDSTTYEQYF. In DNA form, the CDR3 reads TGTGCCAGCAGCTCCCGGGACAGCACAACCTACGAGCAGTACTTC. The V and J genes are TRBV5-5 and TRBJ2-7, with 7 bases fitting TRBD1. V gave up 3 bases and J gave up 2 bases; unmatched junction bases: 8. Germline loops: CDR1 SGHKS, CDR2 YYEKEE (reference sequence). The CDR3 is made up of 15 amino acids. The variable domain in full, with the rest retrieved from reference TRBV5-5 and TRBJ2-7, is DAGVTQSPTHLIKTRGQQVTLRCSPISGHKSVSWYQQVLGQGPQFIFQYYEKEERGRGNFPDRFSARQFPNYSSELNVNALLLGDSALYLCASSSRDSTTYEQYFGPGTRLTVT.

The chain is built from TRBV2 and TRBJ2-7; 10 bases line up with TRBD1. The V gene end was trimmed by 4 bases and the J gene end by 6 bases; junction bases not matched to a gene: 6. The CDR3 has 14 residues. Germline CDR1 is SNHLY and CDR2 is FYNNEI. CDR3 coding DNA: TGTGCCAGCAGTGGGGGGACAGGGGAGTTCGAGCAGTACTTC. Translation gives CASSGGTGEFEQYF.

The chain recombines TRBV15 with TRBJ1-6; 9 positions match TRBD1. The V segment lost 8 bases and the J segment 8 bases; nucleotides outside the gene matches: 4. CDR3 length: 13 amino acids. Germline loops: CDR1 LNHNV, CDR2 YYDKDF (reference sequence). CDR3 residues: CATRTGVDSPLHF. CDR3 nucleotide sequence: TGTGCCACCCGGACAGGGGTGGATTCACCCCTCCACTTT.

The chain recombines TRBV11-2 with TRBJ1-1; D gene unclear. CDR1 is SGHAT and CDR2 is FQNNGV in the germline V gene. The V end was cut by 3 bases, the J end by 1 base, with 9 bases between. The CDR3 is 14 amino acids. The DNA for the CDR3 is TGTGCCAGCAGCTTCCCTTCGGCGAACACTGAAGCTTTCTTT. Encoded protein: CASSFPSANTEAFF.

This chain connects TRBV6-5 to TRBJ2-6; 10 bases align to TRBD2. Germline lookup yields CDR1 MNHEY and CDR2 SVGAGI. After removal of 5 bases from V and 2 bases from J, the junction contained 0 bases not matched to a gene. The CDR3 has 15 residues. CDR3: CASSSGGAGANVLTF. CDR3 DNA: TGTGCCAGCAGTAGCGGGGGGGCTGGGGCCAACGTCCTGACTTTC.

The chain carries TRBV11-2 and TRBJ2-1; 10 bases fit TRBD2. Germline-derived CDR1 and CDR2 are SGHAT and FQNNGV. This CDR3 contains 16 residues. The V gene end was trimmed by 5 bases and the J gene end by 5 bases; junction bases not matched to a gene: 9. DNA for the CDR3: TGTGCCAGCAGCCCCTCCGGGACTAGCGTTGACAATGAGCAGTTCTTC. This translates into CASSPSGTSVDNEQFF. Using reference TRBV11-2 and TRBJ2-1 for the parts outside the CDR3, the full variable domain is EAGVAQSPRYKIIEKRQSVAFWCNPISGHATLYWYQQILGQGPKLLIQFQNNGVVDDSQLPKDRFSAERLKGVDSTLKIQPAKLEDSAVYLCASSPSGTSVDNEQFFGPGTRLTVL.

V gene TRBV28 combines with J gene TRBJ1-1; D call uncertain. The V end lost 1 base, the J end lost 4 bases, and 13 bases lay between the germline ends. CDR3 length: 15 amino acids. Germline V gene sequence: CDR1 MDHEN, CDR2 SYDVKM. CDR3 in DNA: TGTGCCAGCAGTTTATCGCTGGGAATCGCCACTGAAGCTTTCTTT. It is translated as CASSLSLGIATEAFF.

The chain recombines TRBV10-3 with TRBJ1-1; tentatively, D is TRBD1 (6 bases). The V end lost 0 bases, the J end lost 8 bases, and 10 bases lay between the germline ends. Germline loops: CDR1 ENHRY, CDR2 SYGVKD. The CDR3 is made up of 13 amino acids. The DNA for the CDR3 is TGTGCCATCAGTGAGTCGGTCAGGGGAGAAGCTTTCTTT. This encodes CAISESVRGEAFF.

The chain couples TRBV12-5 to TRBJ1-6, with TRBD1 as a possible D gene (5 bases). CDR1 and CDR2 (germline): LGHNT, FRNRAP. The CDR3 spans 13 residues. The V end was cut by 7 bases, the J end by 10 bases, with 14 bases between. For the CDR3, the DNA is TGTGCTAGTGCGGGCAGGGACCGGTCACCCCTCCACTTT. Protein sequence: CASAGRDRSPLHF.